These 23 T cell receptor beta chains came from one sample sequenced in a study of T cell clonotyping in hematopoietic cell transplantation. Method: immunoSEQ multiplex PCR; TCRdb's copy keeps in-frame clones and lacks some. The sample consists of roughly 3,000 clones, 83% of them appearing once. The sequencing used PBMCs, collected 180 days after allogeneic stem cell transplant. Receptor source: a female patient aged 40-50 years who had an allogeneic stem cell transplant from a related donor, so T cells may come from the graft donor. Some clones in this sample may be carry-over from other donors' samples.

The CDR3 reads CASSQVWGVAGSSYEQYF. The CDR3 nucleotides are TGTGCCAGCAGCCAAGTATGGGGGGTAGCGGGAAGCTCCTACGAGCAGTACTTC. V gene TRBV4-2 combines with J gene TRBJ2-7; 8 bases are a match to TRBD2. CDR3 length: 18 residues. The V and J ends lost 1 base and 0 bases, in that order; junction bases with no gene match: 11. CDR1 LGHNA and CDR2 YNFKEQ come from the germline V gene.

The chain joins TRBV6-5 to TRBJ1-1; unclear D gene. This CDR3 is built from 12 residues. V was clipped by 5 bases and J by 2 bases, with 6 bases between them. Germline CDR1 reads MNHEY; CDR2 reads SVGAGI. CDR3 residues: CASSTTNTEAFF. CDR3 bases: TGTGCCAGCAGTACTACAAACACTGAAGCTTTCTTT.

This clone occurred a few times. The rearrangement joins TRBV6-6 to TRBJ2-2; 8 bases agree with TRBD2. The CDR3 length is 14 residues. Per germline, CDR1 MNHNY and CDR2 SVGAGI (reference sequence). The V gene end was trimmed by 6 bases and the J gene end by 5 bases; junction bases not matched to a gene: 5. CDR3 residues: CASRLAGWTGELFF. In DNA, the CDR3 is TGTGCCAGCAGATTAGCGGGATGGACCGGGGAGCTGTTTTTT.

This clone was observed a few times. V is TRBV19 and J is TRBJ2-5; 7 bases match TRBD2. CDR1 is LNHDA and CDR2 is SQIVND in the germline V gene (reference sequence). The CDR3 length is 17 residues. V gave up 1 base and J gave up 3 bases; unmatched junction bases: 11. CDR3 loop: CASSIVRGRDVKETQYF. As DNA, the CDR3 is TGTGCCAGTAGTATAGTTCGGGGGAGGGACGTTAAAGAGACCCAGTACTTC.

The rearrangement joins TRBV11-2 to TRBJ2-1, with TRBD2 matching 7 bases. Per the germline V gene, CDR1 is SGHAT and CDR2 is FQNNGV. CDR3 length: 14 amino acids. The V segment lost 2 bases and the J segment 7 bases; nucleotides outside the gene matches: 5. CDR3 sequence: CASSLYGTKNEQFF. As DNA, the CDR3 is TGTGCCAGCAGCTTATATGGGACTAAGAATGAGCAGTTCTTC.

This chain joins TRBV5-3 and TRBJ2-1; 10 bases are a match to TRBD2. TRBV5-3 is labeled an ORF, and its function is uncertain. The V gene end was trimmed by 1 base and the J gene end by 7 bases; junction bases not matched to a gene: 5. This CDR3 has 15 residues. The CDR3 region is CARSLWLAGVNEQFF. The CDR3 nucleotides are TGTGCCAGAAGCTTGTGGCTAGCGGGAGTTAATGAGCAGTTCTTC.

Notes on this clone: This same CDR3 is encoded by further DNA sequences in the sample. The rearrangement joins TRBV6-5 to TRBJ1-1; tentative D call: TRBD1 (5 bases). Germline CDR1 reads MNHEY; CDR2 reads SVGAGI. Trimming took off 4 bases at V and 5 bases at J, with 8 bases between the two ends. The CDR3 is 12 residues long. The CDR3: CASSFGGTEAFF. The CDR3 coding sequence is TGTGCCAGCAGTTTTGGGGGGACTGAAGCTTTCTTT.

This chain connects TRBV10-1 to TRBJ1-6; 7 bases match TRBD1. This CDR3 region has 14 residues. Germline-derived CDR1 and CDR2 are WNHNN and SYGVQD (reference sequence). V lost 5 bases to trimming and J lost 7 bases; unmatched junction nucleotides: 5. This chain's CDR3 is CASSPGQPNSPLHF. CDR3 nucleotides: TGCGCCAGCAGTCCGGGACAGCCGAATTCACCCCTCCACTTT.

The rearrangement joins TRBV19 to TRBJ2-7, with TRBD2 as a possible D gene (5 bases). CDR3 size: 11 residues. Trimming took off 8 bases at V and 6 bases at J, with 11 bases between the two ends. CDR1 and CDR2 (germline): LNHDA, SQIVND (reference sequence). The chain's CDR3 is CASRGVSEQYF. DNA for the CDR3: TGTGCCAGTCGGGGTGTGTCCGAGCAGTACTTC. Variable domain in full (rest from reference TRBV19 and TRBJ2-7): DGGITQSPKYLFRKEGQNVTLSCEQNLNHDAMYWYRQDPGQGLRLIYYSQIVNDFQKGDIAEGYSVSREKKESFPLTVTSAQKNPTAFYLCASRGVSEQYFGPGTRLTVT.

This chain links TRBV28 with TRBJ2-2; 7 nucleotides match TRBD2. J lost 4 bases, V lost 5 bases, and 13 bases had no gene match. The CDR3 consists of 17 residues. From germline, CDR1 is MDHEN and CDR2 SYDVKM. This chain's CDR3 is CASSPGGSRFGTGELFF. The CDR3 DNA is TGTGCCAGCAGTCCAGGCGGGAGTCGGTTTGGCACCGGGGAGCTGTTTTTT.

This chain links TRBV4-2 with TRBJ2-1; 11 bases map to TRBD2. Trimming cost V 5 bases and J 6 bases; bases outside gene matches: 9. Germline CDR1 reads LGHNA; CDR2 reads YNFKEQ. The CDR3 is 16 amino acids. The CDR3 sequence is CASSDIAGGPSNEQFF. As DNA, the CDR3 is TGTGCCAGCAGCGATATAGCGGGAGGGCCTTCCAATGAGCAGTTCTTC.

The rearrangement uses TRBV5-1 and TRBJ2-7, with D perhaps TRBD1 (5 bases). Germline V gene sequence: CDR1 SGHRS, CDR2 YFSETQ. The V end lost 4 bases, the J end lost 4 bases, and 9 bases lay between the germline ends. CDR3 length equals 12 residues. CDR3 amino acids: CASSGDSYEQYF. As DNA, the CDR3 is TGCGCCAGCAGCGGAGACAGTTACGAGCAGTACTTC. Full variable domain (rest looked up from reference TRBV5-1 and TRBJ2-7): KAGVTQTPRYLIKTRGQQVTLSCSPISGHRSVSWYQQTPGQGLQFLFEYFSETQRNKGNFPGRFSGRQFSNSRSEMNVSTLELGDSALYLCASSGDSYEQYFGPGTRLTVT.

The V call is TRBV7-2, the J call TRBJ2-3, with 9 bases aligning to TRBD2. CDR1 and CDR2 (germline): SGHTA, FQGNSA. The CDR3 consists of 16 residues. The V and J ends lost 5 bases and 3 bases, in that order; junction bases with no gene match: 9. CDR3 nucleotides: TGTGCCAGCAGCAAAGAGCGGGGGGCTTGGACAGATACGCAGTATTTT. Translated, it gives CASSKERGAWTDTQYF.

This clone was recorded a few times. The chain links TRBV7-6 to TRBJ1-1; the D is unclear. CDR3 length: 12 residues. Trimming took off 4 bases at V and 6 bases at J, with 9 bases between the two ends. The germline V gene has CDR1 SGHVS and CDR2 FNYEAQ. The chain's CDR3 is CASSSFGAEAFF. The CDR3 coding sequence is TGTGCCAGCAGCTCCTTCGGGGCTGAAGCTTTCTTT.

This clone was found once. The chain is built from TRBV10-1 and TRBJ2-2; 9 bases agree with TRBD2. The ends lost 6 bases at V and 0 bases at J; junction bases unmatched: 8. Germline V CDR1 and CDR2: WNHNN, SYGVQD (reference sequence). The CDR3 spans 17 residues. The DNA of the CDR3 is TGCGCCAGCAGCCCCGGTCTAGCGGGATCGAACACCGGGGAGCTGTTTTTT. Protein: CASSPGLAGSNTGELFF.

This chain uses TRBV6-6 with TRBJ1-2; D call uncertain. The CDR3 contains 14 residues. Germline lookup yields CDR1 MNHNY and CDR2 SVGAGI (reference sequence). V lost 6 bases, J lost 1 base, and 12 bases lay in between. CDR3 sequence (DNA): TGTGCCAGCAGACCGTCGATGAATAACTATGGCTACACCTTC. It is translated as CASRPSMNNYGYTF.

This sequence joins TRBV6-1 and TRBJ1-4; D gene unclear. Trimming shortened V by 5 bases and J by 8 bases, and 9 bases separated the two germline ends. The CDR3 loop spans 12 amino acids. Germline CDR1 reads MNHNS; CDR2 reads SASEGT. The CDR3 region has the DNA TGTGCCAGCAGTTTTTACCTGGAAAAACTGTTTTTT. This codes for CASSFYLEKLFF.

V usage is TRBV6-5 and J usage is TRBJ1-2; D call uncertain. The CDR3 spans 16 residues. Germline CDR1 MNHEY, CDR2 SVGAGI. Trimming stripped 4 bases from V and 0 bases from J, with 15 bases between. DNA for the CDR3: TGTGCCAGCAGTTCCGGGGTACAATGGACTAACTATGGCTACACCTTC. This codes for CASSSGVQWTNYGYTF.

In its sample, this clone was seen once. The gene calls are TRBV11-3 and TRBJ2-3; D could derive from TRBD1 or TRBD2 (5 bases each). Germline CDR1 is SGHNT and CDR2 is YENEEA. The CDR3 runs 14 residues. The ends were cut back, 8 bases at V and 1 base at J, with 13 bases in the middle. The CDR3 protein is CASGDGYRTDTQYF. The CDR3 nucleotides read TGTGCCAGCGGGGACGGGTACCGCACAGATACGCAGTATTTT.

The rearrangement joins TRBV5-4 to TRBJ2-3, with D possibly matching TRBD1 (5 bases). Trimming removed 3 bases from V and 3 bases from J, with 14 bases in between. The CDR3 totals 15 residues. The V gene's germline CDR1 is SGHNT and CDR2 YYREEE (reference sequence). The CDR3 nucleotides are TGTGCCAGCAGCTCCGGAAGGGGTCGAACAGATACGCAGTATTTT. It encodes CASSSGRGRTDTQYF.

The gene calls are TRBV4-1 and TRBJ2-7; no clear D. Germline values: CDR1 MGHRA, CDR2 YSYEKL. This CDR3 spans 14 amino acids. With 3 bases removed from V and 0 bases from J, the gap between germline ends came to 9 bases. The CDR3 reads CASSQAEVSYEQYF. Here the CDR3 DNA reads TGCGCCAGCAGCCAGGCCGAAGTCTCCTACGAGCAGTACTTC.

J is TRBJ1-5 and V is TRBV10-3; D remains unclear. V gave up 3 bases and J gave up 3 bases, with 3 bases separating them. Per the germline V gene, CDR1 is ENHRY and CDR2 is SYGVKD. The CDR3 contains 12 residues. The CDR3 DNA sequence: TGTGCCATCAGTGAAACCAATCAGCCCCAGCATTTT. This codes for CAISETNQPQHF.

V usage is TRBV2 and J usage is TRBJ1-1; D is uncertain. Trimming cost V 6 bases and J 0 bases, with 8 bases left between them. Per germline, CDR1 SNHLY and CDR2 FYNNEI. The CDR3 runs 13 residues. CDR3 in DNA: TGTGCCAGCAGGAGGGAGATGAACACTGAAGCTTTCTTT. This gives the protein CASRREMNTEAFF.